These T cell receptor beta chains were read from a single sample in a study of cytomegalovirus exposure and HLA in healthy donors. Clones were sequenced by immunoSEQ multiplex PCR, and TCRdb holds only the in-frame ones, with some missing. The sample consists of about 120,000 clones, roughly 80% of them appearing once. Sequencing used PBMCs. The source of these receptors is a woman aged 45-65 years in good health and CMV-seronegative. The CDR3 runs from the conserved cysteine through the conserved F or W. The D gene is left open where the match is weak. Expanded clones get a size class; other rows say once, few or many, or leave the size out.

V	J	size	D	DNA	CDR3
TRBV7-2	TRBJ2-3	.	.	TGTGCCAGCAGCAGTGACTCAGTAGCTAGCACAGATACGCAGTATTTT	CASSSDSVASTDTQYF
TRBV6-1	TRBJ1-6	once	.	TGTGCCAGCAGTGAATTTGGACATGGGGGGAATTCACCCCTCCACTTT	CASSEFGHGGNSPLHF
TRBV4-3	TRBJ2-2	.	.	TGCGCCAGCAGCCAAGATCGGGCAGGGCTTTTCGCCGGGGAGCTGTTTTTT	CASSQDRAGLFAGELFF
TRBV15	TRBJ2-1	.	.	TGTGCCACCAGCAGGGGGAGCGGTGACGATGAGCAGTTCTTC	CATSRGSGDDEQFF
TRBV7-3	TRBJ2-6	.	.	TGTGCGAGCTCGACGGGGGCTGGGGCCAACGTCCTGACTTTC	CASSTGAGANVLTF
TRBV21-1	TRBJ2-1	.	.	TGTGCCAGCAGCAAATGGCGGACTAGCGGGATACCTAATGAGCAGTTCTTC	CASSKWRTSGIPNEQFF
TRBV7-9	TRBJ2-5	few	TRBD1	TGTTCCAGCAGTCCTACAGGGGGAGAGACCCAGTACTTC	CSSSPTGGETQYF
TRBV4-1	TRBJ2-3	.	TRBD2	TGCGCCAGCAGCCCGACTAGCGGGGGGGTTCCAGATACGCAGTATTTT	CASSPTSGGVPDTQYF
TRBV4-3	TRBJ2-7	.	.	TGCGCCAGCAGCTTTTCTGGAACGGGAGAAGGATACGAGCAGTACTTC	CASSFSGTGEGYEQYF
TRBV15	TRBJ2-5	.	.	TGTGCCACCAGCCCCTCAGGGTATGAAGAGACCCAGTACTTC	CATSPSGYEETQYF
TRBV10-2	TRBJ1-2	.	.	TGCGCCAGCAGTGAAACGGCTAACTATGGCTACACCTTC	CASSETANYGYTF
TRBV30	TRBJ2-5	.	TRBD2	TGTGCCTGGAGTCGAACAATCCGCGGGGGGGAGACCCAGTACTTC	CAWSRTIRGGETQYF
TRBV6-5	TRBJ2-7	.	TRBD1	TGTGCCAGCAGTGCCCGGACAGGGGAATCCTACGAGCAGTACTTC	CASSARTGESYEQYF
TRBV7-2	TRBJ2-5	.	.	TGTGCCAGCAGCCCCGCGGAGACCCAGTACTTC	CASSPAETQYF
TRBV19	TRBJ2-1	.	TRBD2	TGTGCCAGTAGTCTCAGCACTAGCGGACTATACAATGAGCAGTTCTTC	CASSLSTSGLYNEQFF
TRBV7-9	TRBJ2-7	.	TRBD2	TGTGCCAGCAGCCACGGACTAGCGGGAGGGCCCGACAATCTATACGAGCAGTACTTC	CASSHGLAGGPDNLYEQYF
TRBV5-1	TRBJ2-2	few	.	TGCGCCAGCAGCTTTAGCGGAAAGAACACCGGGGAGCTGTTTTTT	CASSFSGKNTGELFF
TRBV7-9	TRBJ2-2	.	.	TGTGCCAGCAGCGAAGCTACCGGGGAGCTGTTTTTT	CASSEATGELFF
TRBV6-6	TRBJ2-5	.	TRBD1	TGTGCCAGCAGTTACAGATGGGACAGGGTGGGAATGGAGCAGTACTTC	CASSYRWDRVGMEQYF
TRBV9	TRBJ2-1	few	.	TGTGCCAGCAGCGTAGGGGGGCCCTACGGGGTTTATGAGCAGTTCTTC	CASSVGGPYGVYEQFF
TRBV11-3	TRBJ2-1	.	TRBD2	TGTGCCAGCAGCAACCCTATGGCGGGAGGTCGGAATGAGCAGTTCTTC	CASSNPMAGGRNEQFF
TRBV27	TRBJ2-1	.	.	TGTGCCAGCAGTTTCGTTAATGAGCAGTTCTTC	CASSFVNEQFF
TRBV11-2	TRBJ1-4	.	.	TGTGCCAGCAGCTTAGTAGATAATAATGAAAAACTGTTTTTT	CASSLVDNNEKLFF
TRBV7-8	TRBJ2-3	.	TRBD2	TGTGCCAGCACTCCTTCGCGGGAGGGCCGATTAGATACGCAGTATTTT	CASTPSREGRLDTQYF
TRBV9	TRBJ2-2	few	TRBD1	TGTGCCAGCAGCCAGGCAGGGACAGGGTACACCGGGGAGCTGTTTTTT	CASSQAGTGYTGELFF
TRBV6-5	TRBJ2-7	.	.	TGTGCCAGCAGTTACTCGGCGGGGACCTACGAGCAGTACTTC	CASSYSAGTYEQYF
TRBV10-3	TRBJ2-3	few	.	TGTGCCGGCAGCGGTGATCCGGGCACAGATACGCAGTATTTT	CAGSGDPGTDTQYF
TRBV7-2	TRBJ2-1	.	TRBD1	TGTGCCAGCAGCTTACAGGACAGGGGATTTGGGAATGAGCAGTTCTTC	CASSLQDRGFGNEQFF
TRBV5-3	TRBJ1-1	.	.	TGTGCCAGAAGCCCAGGTTTCTATCGGGGACTTCCCACTGAAGCTTTCTTT	CARSPGFYRGLPTEAFF
TRBV11-2	TRBJ2-5	few	.	TGTGCCAGCAGCCCCTCAGGGGCCCCAGAGACCCAGTACTTC	CASSPSGAPETQYF
TRBV28	TRBJ2-6	.	.	TGTGCCAGCAACAGGCCTGGGGCCAACGTCCTGACTTTC	CASNRPGANVLTF
TRBV10-3	TRBJ2-3	few	.	TGTGCCATCAGTGAGTCTGCGGGAAGCACAGATACGCAGTATTTT	CAISESAGSTDTQYF
TRBV5-4	TRBJ1-2	.	.	TGTGCCAGCAGCTTGGATCCAGGGGACTATGGCTACACCTTC	CASSLDPGDYGYTF
TRBV29-1	TRBJ1-1	.	TRBD1	TGCAGCGTTGTACAGGGGGTGAACACTGAAGCTTTCTTT	CSVVQGVNTEAFF
TRBV6-1	TRBJ2-2	.	TRBD2	TGTGCCAGCAGTGAAGAAGCGGGAGGGCCCGGGGAGCTGTTTTTT	CASSEEAGGPGELFF
TRBV7-3	TRBJ2-1	.	TRBD2	TGTGCCAGCAGCTCCTATAACGGGACCGGGACTACGCAGTTCTTC	CASSSYNGTGTTQFF
TRBV20-1	TRBJ2-7	.	.	TGCAGTGCTAGAGATCCCAACGAGCAGTACTTC	CSARDPNEQYF
TRBV13	TRBJ2-3	.	TRBD1	TGTGCCAGCAGCCCCGGACAGGGCCAAGATACGCAGTATTTT	CASSPGQGQDTQYF
TRBV19	TRBJ1-1	.	TRBD1	TGTGCCAGTAGTGCGACAGGGCAAACTGAAGCTTTCTTT	CASSATGQTEAFF
TRBV5-1	TRBJ1-2	few	TRBD1	TGCGCCAGCAGCATGGGACAGGTTAACTATGGCTACACCTTC	CASSMGQVNYGYTF
TRBV5-1	TRBJ1-1	.	TRBD1	TGCGCCAGCAGCCCCGGACAGGAGAACACTGAAGCTTTCTTT	CASSPGQENTEAFF
TRBV6-5	TRBJ2-7	.	TRBD1	TGTGCCAGCAGTGGACGGGGACAGGGGTGGTACGAGCAGTACTTC	CASSGRGQGWYEQYF
TRBV4-2	TRBJ2-7	.	.	TGTGCCAGCAGCCAAGATTTGGAGGGGACGACCTACGAGCAGTACTTC	CASSQDLEGTTYEQYF
TRBV28	TRBJ1-2	few	.	TGTGCCAGCAGTCTGTCGGGGGACTATGGCTACACCTTC	CASSLSGDYGYTF
TRBV19	TRBJ2-3	.	.	TGTGCCAGTAATGAGGGTCTTCTCACAGATACGCAGTATTTT	CASNEGLLTDTQYF
TRBV2	TRBJ2-7	.	.	TGTGCCAGCACCTTCTACGAGCAGTACTTC	CASTFYEQYF
TRBV27	TRBJ2-7	once	.	TGTGCCAGCAGTTTTGGGGGGAACGAGCAGTACTTC	CASSFGGNEQYF
TRBV7-8	TRBJ1-5	.	.	TGTGCCAGCAGCTTTGACACACACAATCAGCCCCAGCATTTT	CASSFDTHNQPQHF
TRBV7-8	TRBJ2-5	once	TRBD1	TGTGCCAGCAGCCGAGCAGGGACAGGGGGCCGGGAGACCCAGTACTTC	CASSRAGTGGRETQYF
TRBV14	TRBJ2-5	.	.	TGTGCCAGCAGCCAAGGAGAGGGGGGGTACGAGACCCAGTACTTC	CASSQGEGGYETQYF
TRBV7-9	TRBJ2-7	.	.	TGTGCCAGCAGCCCCCTCAGCGGAGGGGTCCACGAGCAGTACTTC	CASSPLSGGVHEQYF
TRBV7-2	TRBJ2-7	.	TRBD2	TGTGCCAGCAGCTTAGGTGGGACTAGCTACGAGCAGTACTTC	CASSLGGTSYEQYF
TRBV7-9	TRBJ1-2	once	TRBD1	TGTGCCAGCAGCTTAGCTGGTGACAGGGACCTCTATGGCTACACCTTC	CASSLAGDRDLYGYTF
TRBV11-1	TRBJ2-3	few	.	TGTGCCAGCAGCTTAGGTAACGCAGGAACAGATACGCAGTATTTT	CASSLGNAGTDTQYF
TRBV7-9	TRBJ1-2	.	.	TGTGCCAGCAGCGATACAAACCACTATGGCTACACCTTC	CASSDTNHYGYTF
TRBV11-1	TRBJ2-3	.	TRBD2	TGTGCCAGCAGCTTACGACTAGCGGGTGGGGCAGATACGCAGTATTTT	CASSLRLAGGADTQYF
TRBV28	TRBJ1-1	.	.	TGTGCCAGCAGTCCAAATCAGGGGTGGCCGACGGGTGAAGCTTTCTTT	CASSPNQGWPTGEAFF